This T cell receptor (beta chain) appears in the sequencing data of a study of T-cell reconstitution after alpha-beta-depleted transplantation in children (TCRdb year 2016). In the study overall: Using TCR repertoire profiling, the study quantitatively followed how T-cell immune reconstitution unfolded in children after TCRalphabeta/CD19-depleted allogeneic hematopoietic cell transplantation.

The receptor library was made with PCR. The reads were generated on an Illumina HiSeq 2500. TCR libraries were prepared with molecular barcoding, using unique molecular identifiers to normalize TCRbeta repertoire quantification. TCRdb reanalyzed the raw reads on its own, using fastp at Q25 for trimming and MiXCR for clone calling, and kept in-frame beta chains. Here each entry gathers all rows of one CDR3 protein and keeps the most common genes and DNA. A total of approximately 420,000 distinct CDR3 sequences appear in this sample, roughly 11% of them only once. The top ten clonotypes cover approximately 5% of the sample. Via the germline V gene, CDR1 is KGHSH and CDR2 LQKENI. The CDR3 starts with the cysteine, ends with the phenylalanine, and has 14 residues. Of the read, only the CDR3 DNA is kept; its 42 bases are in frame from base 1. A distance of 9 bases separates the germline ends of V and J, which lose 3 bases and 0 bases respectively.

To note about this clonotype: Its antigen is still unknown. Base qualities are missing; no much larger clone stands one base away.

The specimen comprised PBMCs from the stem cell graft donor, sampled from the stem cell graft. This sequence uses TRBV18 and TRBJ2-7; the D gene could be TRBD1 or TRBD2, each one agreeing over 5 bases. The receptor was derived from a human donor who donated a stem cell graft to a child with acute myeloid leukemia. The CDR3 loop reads CASSPGPYSYEQYF. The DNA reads TGTGCCAGCTCACCGGGACCATACTCCTACGAGCAGTACTTC.